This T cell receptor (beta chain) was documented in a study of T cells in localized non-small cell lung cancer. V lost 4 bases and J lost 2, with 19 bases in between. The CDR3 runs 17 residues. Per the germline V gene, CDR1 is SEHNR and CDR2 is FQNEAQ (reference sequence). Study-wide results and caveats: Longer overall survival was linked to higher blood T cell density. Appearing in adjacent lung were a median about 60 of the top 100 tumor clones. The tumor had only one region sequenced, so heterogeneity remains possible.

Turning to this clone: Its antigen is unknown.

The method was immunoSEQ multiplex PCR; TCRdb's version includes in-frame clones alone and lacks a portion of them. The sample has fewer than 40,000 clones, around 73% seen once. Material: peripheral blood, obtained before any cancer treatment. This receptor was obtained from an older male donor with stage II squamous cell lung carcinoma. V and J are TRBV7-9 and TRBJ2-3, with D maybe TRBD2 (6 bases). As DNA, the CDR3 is TGTGCCAGCAGCTCGTTAACGGGGCGGGATTACACAGATACGCAGTATTTT. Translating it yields CASSSLTGRDYTDTQYF.